The rows below give T cell receptor beta chains drawn from one sample of a study of beta chain features in type 1 diabetes. Assay used: immunoSEQ multiplex PCR; TCRdb lists only in-frame clones, some missing. Of 150,000 to 180,000 clones in the sample, 10% to 13% were seen once. The specimen was central memory CD4+ T cells from blood. Source of these receptors: a man under 40 with type 1 diabetes. Each CDR3 is given with its conserved first and last residue.

v_call,j_call,cdr3_aa
TRBV2,TRBJ2-1,CASSFSGSGSYNEQFF
TRBV5-1,TRBJ2-1,CASSLASLVDEQFF
TRBV6-1,TRBJ2-5,CASRLAAVVTQYF
TRBV5-1,TRBJ1-2,CATQGNSGYGYTF
TRBV7-8,TRBJ2-3,CASSWGVSTDTQYF
TRBV7-9,TRBJ1-1,CASSSFTGNTEAFF
TRBV28,TRBJ2-2,CASSFGGITGELFF
TRBV6-5,TRBJ2-3,CASSYSPSGTDTQYF
TRBV18,TRBJ2-4,CASSPAGGTKNIQYF
TRBV2,TRBJ1-5,CASSEWAGAQPQHF
TRBV7-3,TRBJ1-1,CASSSVTGDTEAFF
TRBV29-1,TRBJ2-7,CSGLAGDYEQYF
TRBV7-9,TRBJ2-1,CASSSGLFNEQFF
TRBV18,TRBJ2-7,CASSPLSYEQYF
TRBV15,TRBJ2-3,CATTQRTGWMDTQYF
TRBV7-8,TRBJ2-6,CASSLVNRGSGANVLTF
TRBV6-5,TRBJ2-2,CASSQGGATPGELFF
TRBV5-1,TRBJ2-3,CASSLLAGGPGDTQYF
TRBV5-1,TRBJ2-1,CASSLGSGRAFFDEQFF
TRBV5-1,TRBJ2-2,CASSYRGLNTGELFF
TRBV7-9,TRBJ2-7,CASAREGSYEQYF
TRBV5-1,TRBJ2-4,CASSVHQSGSGAKNIQYF
TRBV9,TRBJ2-5,CASSVDVGTSGRAETQYF
TRBV2,TRBJ1-1,CASPRGGQSMNTEAFF
TRBV5-1,TRBJ2-3,CASYGAATDTQYF
TRBV9,TRBJ2-3,CASSVRGDTQYF
TRBV18,TRBJ2-7,CASSTGTGRDEQYF
TRBV7-9,TRBJ2-1,CASRPLAGGPRGTRNEQFF
TRBV29-1,TRBJ2-5,CSVENPIQETQYF
TRBV5-1,TRBJ2-7,CASSLSPGTSGYEQYF
TRBV27,TRBJ2-7,CASSRGASGIAYEQYF
TRBV6-5,TRBJ1-2,CASRPYREGDYGYTF
TRBV18,TRBJ1-1,CASSPRTGAQGTEAFF
TRBV7-9,TRBJ2-1,CASSLTGVNEQFF
TRBV30,TRBJ2-1,CAWTGKGLASNEQFF
TRBV28,TRBJ2-1,CASSSGQNSYNEQFF
TRBV19,TRBJ2-6,CASWQASSGANVLTF
TRBV7-9,TRBJ2-2,CASSLFGGLTGELFF
TRBV27,TRBJ2-1,CASSLSMTSGRKSEQFF
TRBV2,TRBJ1-5,CASSAVNSNQPQHF
TRBV28,TRBJ2-7,CASSLIGHEQYF
TRBV5-1,TRBJ1-1,CASSLEGTGGPEAFF
TRBV18,TRBJ2-3,CASSPLAGVQDTQYF
TRBV5-1,TRBJ2-3,CASSLALAGVTDTQYF
TRBV28,TRBJ2-7,CASAFEGRGLTHEQYF
TRBV7-9,TRBJ2-1,CASSLVLAMWDEQFF
TRBV5-6,TRBJ2-1,CASSVPPRDEQFF
TRBV18,TRBJ1-4,CASSPNRVSEKLFF
TRBV5-1,TRBJ2-7,CASSLFGGRQPEQYF
TRBV18,TRBJ1-5,CASSSQGLPANQPQHF
TRBV7-8,TRBJ2-7,CASSLSSGSYEQYF
TRBV2,TRBJ1-2,CASRDDGGNYGYTF
TRBV5-4,TRBJ2-1,CASSLARGGNEQFF
TRBV29-1,TRBJ2-7,CSAQGAAGYEQYF
TRBV6-5,TRBJ2-5,CASSHLAGEETQYF